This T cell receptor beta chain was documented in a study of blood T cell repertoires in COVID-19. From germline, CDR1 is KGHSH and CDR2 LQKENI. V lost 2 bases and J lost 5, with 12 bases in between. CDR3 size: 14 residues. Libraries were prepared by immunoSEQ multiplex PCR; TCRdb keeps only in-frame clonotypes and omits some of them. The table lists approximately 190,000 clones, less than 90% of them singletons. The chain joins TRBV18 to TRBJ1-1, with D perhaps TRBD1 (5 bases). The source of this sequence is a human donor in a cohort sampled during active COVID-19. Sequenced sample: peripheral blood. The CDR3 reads CASSPNGGGTEAFF. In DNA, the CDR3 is TGTGCCAGCTCACCAAATGGGGGGGGAACTGAAGCTTTCTTT.